The 14 T cell receptor beta chains reported below all come from one sample, sequenced in a study of blood T cell repertoires in COVID-19. Clones were sequenced by immunoSEQ multiplex PCR, and TCRdb holds only the in-frame ones, with some missing. The sample includes hundreds of thousands of clones, roughly 85% of them seen just once. Sequencing was performed on peripheral blood. These receptors came from a human donor in a cohort sampled during active COVID-19.

V is TRBV6-1 and J is TRBJ2-7; D unclear. In germline, CDR1 is MNHNS, CDR2 SASEGT. The CDR3 consists of 16 residues. The ends were cut back, 3 bases at V and 0 bases at J, with 15 bases in the middle. The CDR3, as DNA: TGTGCCAGCAGTGATGCTCCCCGGGTGGGCTCCTACGAGCAGTACTTC. Its protein is CASSDAPRVGSYEQYF.

The gene calls are TRBV15 and TRBJ1-5, with D uncertain. The CDR3 covers 14 residues. V lost 3 bases to trimming and J lost 5 bases, with 11 bases between them. Germline V gene sequence: CDR1 LNHNV, CDR2 YYDKDF (reference sequence). This CDR3 reads CATSRSVTDQPQHF. The CDR3 region has the DNA TGTGCCACCAGCAGGAGCGTTACCGATCAGCCCCAGCATTTT.

V gene TRBV19 combines with J gene TRBJ1-1, with TRBD1 as a possible D gene (6 bases). V was pared by 4 bases and J by 6 bases, with 21 bases between. The germline V gene has CDR1 LNHDA and CDR2 SQIVND (reference sequence). The CDR3 spans 16 residues. As DNA, the CDR3 is TGTGCCAGTAGTACCCGGCCAGGGGTAAGGTACCCTGAAGCTTTCTTT. Translation gives CASSTRPGVRYPEAFF.

The CDR3 DNA follows: TGTGCCAGCAGCGAACAACCTCCGGGACTAGGTCCCTACGAGCAGTACTTC. It encodes CASSEQPPGLGPYEQYF. The chain recombines TRBV9 with TRBJ2-7; 8 bases agree with TRBD2. This CDR3 is built from 17 residues. V lost 3 bases, J lost 2 bases, and 13 bases stayed unmatched. CDR1 and CDR2 from the germline V gene are SGDLS and YYNGEE.

The chain is built from TRBV6-5 and TRBJ2-5; a possible D gene is TRBD1 (6 bases). The CDR3 spans 14 residues. The V and J ends lost 5 bases and 1 base respectively, with 11 bases between them. Germline V CDR1 and CDR2: MNHEY, SVGAGI. CDR3 sequence reads: CASSPQGRQETQYF. CDR3 coding DNA: TGTGCCAGCAGTCCACAGGGCCGCCAAGAGACCCAGTACTTC.

The chain uses TRBV5-1 and TRBJ1-1; 9 nucleotides align to TRBD1. The V gene's germline CDR1 is SGHRS and CDR2 YFSETQ. There are 16 residues in the CDR3. With 0 bases clipped from V and 1 base from J, the junction kept 4 bases outside the gene matches. The CDR3, as DNA: TGCGCCAGCAGCTTGGTTGGGACAGGGTCGAACACTGAAGCTTTCTTT. This sequence encodes CASSLVGTGSNTEAFF.

The V and J genes are TRBV4-1 and TRBJ2-1, with a tentative D call TRBD1 (5 bases). The CDR3 extends over 13 amino acids. Germline V lookup: CDR1 MGHRA, CDR2 YSYEKL. Trimming left V 2 bases short and J 6 bases short, with 8 bases between. The CDR3 bases are TGCGCCAGCAGCCAAAAGGGGTTCAATGAGCAGTTCTTC. Protein sequence: CASSQKGFNEQFF.

V gene TRBV19 combines with J gene TRBJ1-4; TRBD1 aligns across 7 bases. The CDR3 has 15 residues. J gave up 6 bases and V 5 bases, and 9 bases lay outside the gene matches. Per the germline V gene, CDR1 is LNHDA and CDR2 is SQIVND (reference sequence). Here the CDR3 reads CASSRGGSTYEKLFF. Written as DNA, the CDR3 is TGTGCCAGTAGTCGAGGGGGCAGCACTTATGAAAAACTGTTTTTT.

The J gene is TRBJ2-7, the V gene TRBV6-6; D possibly corresponds to TRBD1 (6 bases). Trimming left V 2 bases short and J 5 bases short, with 13 bases between. Looked up from germline, CDR1 is MNHNY and CDR2 is SVGAGI (reference sequence). The CDR3 consists of 14 residues. The CDR3 loop is CASSYRQVHDEQYF. DNA for the CDR3: TGTGCCAGCAGTTACCGACAGGTTCACGACGAGCAGTACTTC.

The chain has TRBV27 and TRBJ1-5; 7 bases align to TRBD1. Germline values: CDR1 MNHEY, CDR2 SMNVEV (reference sequence). V was pared by 3 bases and J by 5 bases, with 4 bases of the junction left unmatched. CDR3 size: 14 residues. The CDR3 region has the DNA TGTGCCAGCAGTTTGAGGACAGGTGATCAGCCCCAGCATTTT. Translated, it gives CASSLRTGDQPQHF.

The rearrangement uses TRBV9 and TRBJ2-1; possibly TRBD1 for D (8 bases). This CDR3 contains 20 residues. Trimming shortened V by 4 bases and J by 9 bases, and 35 bases separated the two germline ends. Germline lookup yields CDR1 SGDLS and CDR2 YYNGEE. The CDR3 DNA is TGTGCCAGCAGCAACAACCGCATCCGCAGCGGGACAGGAGGACAAGTTGAGCAGTTCTTC. It encodes CASSNNRIRSGTGGQVEQFF.

The chain carries TRBV2 and TRBJ1-2; D is perhaps TRBD1 (5 bases). The V gene's germline CDR1 is SNHLY and CDR2 FYNNEI. The V end lost 1 base, the J end lost 0 bases, and 18 bases lay between the germline ends. The CDR3 has 18 amino acids. DNA for the CDR3: TGTGCCAGCAGTGAAGATTCTGCGGCAGGGCTAGCTAACTATGGCTACACCTTC. Amino acid sequence: CASSEDSAAGLANYGYTF.

The V gene is TRBV3-1 (or the pseudogene TRBV3-2), the J gene TRBJ2-2, with D unclear. This CDR3 spans 12 amino acids. Trimming shortened V by 2 bases and J by 7 bases, and 5 bases separated the two germline ends. Germline V CDR1 and CDR2: LGHDT, YNNKEL (reference sequence). The CDR3 reads CASSQPGGELFF. The CDR3 DNA is TGTGCCAGCAGCCAACCGGGCGGGGAGCTGTTTTTT.

The rearrangement uses TRBV6-2 or TRBV6-3 and TRBJ2-7, with TRBD2 matching over 7 bases. The V gene end was trimmed by 6 bases and the J gene end by 5 bases; junction bases not matched to a gene: 10. CDR1 and CDR2 (germline): MNHEY, SVGEGT. CDR3 length: 14 amino acids. The DNA of the CDR3 is TGTGCCAGCAGCAATGACGCGGGAGACCACGAGCAGTACTTC. Its translation is CASSNDAGDHEQYF.